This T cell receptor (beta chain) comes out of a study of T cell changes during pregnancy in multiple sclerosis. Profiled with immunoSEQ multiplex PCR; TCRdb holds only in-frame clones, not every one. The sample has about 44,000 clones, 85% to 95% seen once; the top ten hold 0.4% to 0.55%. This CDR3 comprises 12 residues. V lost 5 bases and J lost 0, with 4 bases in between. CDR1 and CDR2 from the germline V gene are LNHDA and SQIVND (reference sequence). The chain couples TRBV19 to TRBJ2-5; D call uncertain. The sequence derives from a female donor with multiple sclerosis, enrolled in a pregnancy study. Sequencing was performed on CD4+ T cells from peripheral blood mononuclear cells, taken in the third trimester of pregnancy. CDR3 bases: TGTGCCAGTAGTCCCGACCAAGAGACCCAGTACTTC. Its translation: CASSPDQETQYF.